Each of the 32 T cell receptor beta chains below was sequenced from the same sample in a study of blood T cell repertoires in COVID-19. The assay was immunoSEQ multiplex PCR, and TCRdb's table has in-frame clones only and misses some. Of more than 1,500 clones listed, roughly two thirds were seen once; the top ten hold around 25%. Sequencing used peripheral blood. The receptor set was obtained from a man between 65 and 79 years old with active COVID-19.

Remarks on this clone: The same CDR3 is also encoded by other DNA sequences in this sample. The chain is built from TRBV9 and TRBJ2-1, with 7 bases lining up with TRBD2. V lost 0 bases and J lost 8; bases outside the gene matches: 2. The CDR3 contains 13 residues. Germline V gene sequence: CDR1 SGDLS, CDR2 YYNGEE. CDR3 nucleotides: TGTGCCAGCAGCGTAGCGACTAGCCATGAGCAGTTCTTC. Amino acid sequence: CASSVATSHEQFF.

As DNA, the CDR3 is TGTGCCAGCAGTAAGGGGCCTAGCTCCTACGAGCAGTACTTC. This gives the protein CASSKGPSSYEQYF. This chain uses TRBV2 with TRBJ2-7; D may be TRBD1 (5 bases). CDR3 length equals 14 residues. Per germline, CDR1 SNHLY and CDR2 FYNNEI. Trimming took off 5 bases at V and 0 bases at J, with 11 bases between the two ends.

The CDR3: CASSLAGGSYGYTF. In DNA form, the CDR3 reads TGTGCCAGCAGTTTAGCAGGAGGGAGCTATGGCTACACCTTC. J is TRBJ1-2 and V is TRBV27, with D hard to call. The germline V and J ends were trimmed by 2 bases and 4 bases, with 11 bases remaining between them. The CDR3 is 14 residues long. Germline V gives CDR1 MNHEY, CDR2 SMNVEV (reference sequence).

V and J are TRBV7-3 and TRBJ2-3; D unclear. Per the germline V gene, CDR1 is SGHTA and CDR2 is FQGTGA. CDR3 length: 15 amino acids. The V end was cut by 4 bases, the J end by 0 bases, with 11 bases between. The CDR3 DNA sequence: TGTGCCAGCAGCTCAAACGGTGTTAGCACAGATACGCAGTATTTT. This encodes CASSSNGVSTDTQYF.

The chain is built from TRBV19 and TRBJ2-7; 9 bases map to TRBD1. Germline CDR1 and CDR2: LNHDA and SQIVND (reference sequence). The V and J ends lost 5 bases and 1 base, in that order; junction bases with no gene match: 3. This CDR3 comprises 14 residues. Written as DNA, the CDR3 is TGTGCCAGTAGTCGGACAGGGGAGTCCTACGAGCAGTACTTC. It encodes CASSRTGESYEQYF.

This sequence joins TRBV19 and TRBJ2-3; a possible D gene is TRBD2 (6 bases). CDR1 and CDR2 from the germline V gene are LNHDA and SQIVND (reference sequence). V lost 6 bases and J lost 1, with 11 bases in between. This CDR3 region has 14 residues. The CDR3: CASSGGPRTDTQYF. The CDR3, as DNA: TGTGCCAGTAGCGGGGGTCCCCGCACAGATACGCAGTATTTT.

This clone rates as large. V gene TRBV18 combines with J gene TRBJ1-1, with D possibly TRBD1 on 6 matching bases. Trimming pared 6 bases from V and 1 base from J, leaving 24 bases between. Germline-derived CDR1 and CDR2 are KGHSH and LQKENI. This CDR3 contains 18 residues. The CDR3 sequence: CASSPPDETGWENTEAFF. Written as DNA, the CDR3 is TGTGCCAGCTCCCCTCCCGATGAGACAGGCTGGGAGAACACTGAAGCTTTCTTT.

V usage is TRBV27 and J usage is TRBJ1-2; D possibly corresponds to TRBD1 (6 bases). CDR3 length: 13 amino acids. V was clipped by 7 bases and J by 4 bases, with 13 bases between them. Looked up from germline, CDR1 is MNHEY and CDR2 is SMNVEV (reference sequence). Written as DNA, the CDR3 is TGTGCCAGCATGGGGGGGGCCTCCTATGGCTACACCTTC. This gives the protein CASMGGASYGYTF.

This clone was detected only a few times. This chain joins TRBV14 and TRBJ1-2, with 8 bases identical to TRBD1. The CDR3 is 17 residues long. Germline V gene lookup returns CDR1 SGHDN and CDR2 FVKESK. The junction had 10 bases not matched to a gene; V was cut back by 0 bases and J by 4 bases. CDR3 sequence reads: CASSQDDRGWMSYGYTF. CDR3 in DNA: TGTGCCAGCAGCCAAGACGACAGGGGCTGGATGTCCTATGGCTACACCTTC.

This clone was recorded once. The rearrangement joins TRBV7-9 to TRBJ1-5; D perhaps matches TRBD1 (5 bases). The germline CDR1 and CDR2 sequences are SEHNR and FQNEAQ (reference sequence). The CDR3 sequence is 14 residues long. V was pared by 2 bases and J by 5 bases, with 10 bases between. CDR3 bases: TGTGCCAGCAGCTTACAGGGCCCCTATCAGCCCCAGCATTTT. Its protein is CASSLQGPYQPQHF.

This clone came up a few times. The chain links TRBV5-5 to TRBJ1-5, with D perhaps TRBD1 (6 bases). Trimming removed 4 bases at V and 4 bases at J, with 15 bases between. Germline CDR1 reads SGHKS; CDR2 reads YYEKEE (reference sequence). The CDR3 loop spans 15 amino acids. CDR3 region: CASSPFRGTNQPQHF. The CDR3 coding sequence is TGTGCCAGCAGCCCCTTTAGGGGGACGAATCAGCCCCAGCATTTT.

The V call is TRBV3-1 (or the pseudogene TRBV3-2), the J call TRBJ1-2; 7 bases agree with TRBD1. Germline-derived CDR1 and CDR2 are LGHDT and YNNKEL (reference sequence). Trimming took 4 bases from V and 7 from J; bases not matched to a gene: 9. The CDR3 sequence is 14 residues long. The CDR3 region has the DNA TGTGCCAGCAGCCCGATGAGGGACAGCCCTGGCTACACCTTC. Encoded protein: CASSPMRDSPGYTF.

The chain is built from TRBV5-1 and TRBJ1-6; TRBD1 agrees at 10 bases. V lost 0 bases, J lost 5 bases, and 2 bases stayed unmatched. The germline V gene encodes CDR1 SGHRS and CDR2 YFSETQ. CDR3 size: 16 residues. In nucleotides, the CDR3 is TGCGCCAGCAGCTTGGGGGGACAGGGGAATAATTCACCCCTCCACTTT. It is translated as CASSLGGQGNNSPLHF. Drawing the rest from reference TRBV5-1 and TRBJ1-6, the complete variable domain is KAGVTQTPRYLIKTRGQQVTLSCSPISGHRSVSWYQQTPGQGLQFLFEYFSETQRNKGNFPGRFSGRQFSNSRSEMNVSTLELGDSALYLCASSLGGQGNNSPLHFGNGTRLTVT.

This clone was observed once. The J gene is TRBJ1-1, the V gene TRBV6-5, with a weak D call TRBD1 (5 bases). V was shortened by 1 base and J by 5 bases, with 14 bases between the two germline ends. The CDR3 spans 15 residues. CDR1 is MNHEY, CDR2 SVGAGI, per germline. DNA of the CDR3: TGTGCCAGCAGTTACTGGGCAGGGCGAGAGACTGAAGCTTTCTTT. This gives the protein CASSYWAGRETEAFF.

Written as DNA, the CDR3 is TGTGCCAGTATGGGCAGGATTAATGAAAAACTGTTTTTT. This sequence encodes CASMGRINEKLFF. V is TRBV19 and J is TRBJ1-4; D is unclear. Trimming removed 7 bases at V and 4 bases at J, with 10 bases between. CDR3 size: 13 residues. Germline loops: CDR1 LNHDA, CDR2 SQIVND (reference sequence).

The genes are TRBV7-2 and TRBJ2-1, with TRBD2 as a possible D gene (6 bases). The CDR3 length is 16 residues. Germline CDR1 is SGHTA and CDR2 is FQGNSA. The V end lost 6 bases, the J end lost 1 base, and 16 bases lay between the germline ends. CDR3 amino acids: CASRRLGVGSYNEQFF. As DNA, the CDR3 is TGTGCCAGCAGACGACTAGGAGTCGGGTCCTACAATGAGCAGTTCTTC.

The chain carries TRBV7-2 and TRBJ2-7; 11 bases agree with TRBD2. CDR3 length: 15 residues. The V gene's germline CDR1 is SGHTA and CDR2 FQGNSA. V trimming: 5 bases; J trimming: 1 base; junction bases outside the gene matches: 4. The CDR3 loop is CASSKTSGSSYEQYF. The CDR3 DNA follows: TGTGCCAGCAGCAAAACTAGCGGGAGTTCCTACGAGCAGTACTTC.

The V and J genes are TRBV6-6 and TRBJ2-2, with 8 bases that match TRBD2. The CDR3 extends over 19 amino acids. CDR1 is MNHNY, CDR2 SVGAGI, per germline (reference sequence). Trimming at V came to 5 bases and at J to 0 bases, leaving 14 bases not matched to a gene. The CDR3 DNA follows: TGTGCCAGCAGTCCCGGGGGGGTTTGGGGCCTCGCGAACACCGGGGAGCTGTTTTTT. Translated, it gives CASSPGGVWGLANTGELFF.

The rearrangement links TRBV7-7 to TRBJ2-7, with 9 bases matching TRBD2. The germline V gene encodes CDR1 SSHAT and CDR2 FNYEAQ (reference sequence). V was clipped by 8 bases and J by 5 bases; unmatched bases: 16. The CDR3 is made up of 16 amino acids. The CDR3 protein is CASAEAPSGAGNEQYF. Written as DNA, the CDR3 is TGTGCCAGCGCAGAAGCGCCTAGCGGGGCGGGCAACGAGCAGTACTTC.

The CDR3 sequence is CASSYTTGRRGYTF. For the CDR3, the DNA is TGTGCCAGCAGTTACACGACAGGGCGTCGAGGCTACACCTTC. The V gene is TRBV6-2 or TRBV6-3, the J gene TRBJ1-2, with TRBD1 matching 7 bases. The CDR3 spans 14 residues. J lost 8 bases, V lost 2 bases, and 8 bases had no gene match. Germline V CDR1 and CDR2: MNHEY, SVGEGT.

By share of the sample, this clone is large. The CDR3 bases are TGTGCCAGCAGCGTGACAGGGTATGGCACTGAAGCTTTCTTT. This gives the protein CASSVTGYGTEAFF. V and J are TRBV9 and TRBJ1-1; 7 bases map to TRBD1. Germline CDR1 is SGDLS and CDR2 is YYNGEE. V lost 2 bases and J lost 4; bases outside the gene matches: 5. The CDR3 has 14 residues.

The chain combines TRBV15 with TRBJ1-3; no reliable D call. The germline V gene has CDR1 LNHNV and CDR2 YYDKDF (reference sequence). The CDR3 has 13 residues. V lost 9 bases, J lost 4 bases, and 13 bases lay in between. CDR3 amino acids: CATARDKGNTIYF. The CDR3 DNA reads as TGTGCCACAGCGAGGGATAAAGGAAACACCATATATTTT.

The V and J genes are TRBV27 and TRBJ2-1, with a weak D call TRBD2 (7 bases). The CDR3 runs 16 residues. Germline CDR1 reads MNHEY; CDR2 reads SMNVEV (reference sequence). Trimming left V 6 bases short and J 4 bases short, with 19 bases between. CDR3 sequence reads: CASRRNPGGQYNEQFF. In DNA, the CDR3 is TGTGCCAGCAGACGAAATCCGGGGGGCCAATACAATGAGCAGTTCTTC.

The chain combines TRBV2 with TRBJ2-3; 7 bases are a match to TRBD1. The CDR3 has 14 residues. Per the germline V gene, CDR1 is SNHLY and CDR2 is FYNNEI. The trim removed 6 bases at V and 0 bases at J, leaving 3 bases unmatched. The CDR3 bases are TGTGCCAGCAGCTCCAGGGGGAGCACAGATACGCAGTATTTT. It encodes CASSSRGSTDTQYF. Together with reference TRBV2 and TRBJ2-3, the CDR3 gives the full variable domain: EPEVTQTPSHQVTQMGQEVILRCVPISNHLYFYWYRQILGQKVEFLVSFYNNEISEKSEIFDDQFSVERPDGSNFTLKIRSTKLEDSAMYFCASSSRGSTDTQYFGPGTRLTVL.

This sequence joins TRBV2 and TRBJ2-5, with TRBD2 as a possible D gene (6 bases). Trimming stripped 8 bases from V and 9 bases from J, with 10 bases between. The CDR3 contains 10 residues. CDR1 and CDR2 (germline): SNHLY, FYNNEI. The CDR3 protein is CASGGNAQYF. The CDR3, as DNA: TGTGCCAGCGGAGGGAACGCCCAGTACTTC.

The chain combines TRBV6-2 or TRBV6-3 with TRBJ2-2, with 13 bases identical to TRBD2. This CDR3 is 16 amino acids long. Germline-derived CDR1 and CDR2 are MNHEY and SVGEGT. J was trimmed by 3 bases and V by 2 bases; bases with no gene match: 0. CDR3 in DNA: TGTGCCAGCAGTTACGGACTAGCGGGAGACACCGGGGAGCTGTTTTTT. Amino acids: CASSYGLAGDTGELFF.

The chain employs TRBV5-4 and TRBJ2-7, with 11 bases aligning to TRBD1. CDR1 and CDR2 (germline): SGHNT, YYREEE (reference sequence). CDR3 length: 14 residues. Trimming at V came to 3 bases and at J to 7 bases, leaving 6 bases not matched to a gene. This CDR3 reads CASSSWTGGGEQYF. In DNA, the CDR3 is TGTGCCAGCAGCTCGTGGACAGGGGGCGGTGAGCAGTACTTC.

By proportion, this clone is large. The chain has TRBV30 and TRBJ1-1; no firm D call. CDR1 is GTSNPN, CDR2 SVGIG, per germline (reference sequence). V lost 4 bases to trimming and J lost 2 bases, with 5 bases between them. The CDR3 spans 11 residues. DNA for the CDR3: TGTGCCTGGATTATTAACACTGAAGCTTTCTTT. Residues: CAWIINTEAFF.

On this clone: The same CDR3 arises from other DNA sequences in this sample as well. This rearrangement joins TRBV7-2 to TRBJ2-5, with D unclear. This CDR3 is built from 13 residues. CDR1 and CDR2 (germline): SGHTA, FQGNSA. Trimming removed 2 bases from V and 2 bases from J, with 6 bases in between. The DNA of the CDR3 is TGTGCCAGCAGCTTAACTCCACAAGAGACCCAGTACTTC. It encodes CASSLTPQETQYF.

The gene calls are TRBV5-1 and TRBJ2-1, with 12 bases fitting TRBD2. Per germline, CDR1 SGHRS and CDR2 YFSETQ. The CDR3 runs to 17 residues. The ends lost 4 bases at V and 3 bases at J; junction bases unmatched: 8. The CDR3 protein is CASSASSGRALYNEQFF. CDR3 nucleotide sequence: TGCGCCAGCAGCGCTTCTAGCGGGAGGGCCCTCTACAATGAGCAGTTCTTC.

This sequence joins TRBV25-1 and TRBJ1-2; D call uncertain. The CDR3 has 12 amino acids. V was trimmed by 7 bases and J by 9 bases, leaving 15 bases between them. CDR1 and CDR2 from the germline V gene are MGHDK and SYGVNS. CDR3 region: CASTLGGQRYTF. The CDR3, as DNA: TGTGCCAGCACTTTGGGTGGGCAGCGCTACACCTTC.

This clone showed up just a few times. V usage is TRBV3-1 (or the pseudogene TRBV3-2) and J usage is TRBJ2-1; 11 bases are a match to TRBD2. Germline CDR1 is LGHDT and CDR2 is YNNKEL (reference sequence). V was pared by 0 bases and J by 8 bases, with 12 bases of the junction left unmatched. This CDR3 spans 18 amino acids. In nucleotides, the CDR3 is TGTGCCAGCAGCCAAGATTTAGCGGGAGGGGCGGGTGTCCATGAGCAGTTCTTC. Its protein is CASSQDLAGGAGVHEQFF.